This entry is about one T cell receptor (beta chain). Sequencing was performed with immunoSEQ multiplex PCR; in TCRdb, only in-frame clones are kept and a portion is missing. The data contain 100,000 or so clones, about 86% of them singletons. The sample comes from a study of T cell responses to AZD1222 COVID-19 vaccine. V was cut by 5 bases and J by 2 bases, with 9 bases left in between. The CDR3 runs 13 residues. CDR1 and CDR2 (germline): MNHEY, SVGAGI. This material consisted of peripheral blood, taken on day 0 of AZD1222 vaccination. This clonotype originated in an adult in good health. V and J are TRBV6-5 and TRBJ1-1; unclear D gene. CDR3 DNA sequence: TGTGCCAGCAGTAGAAAGAGCAACACTGAAGCTTTCTTT. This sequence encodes CASSRKSNTEAFF.